This section outlines one TCR beta chain sequence together with its context. The CDR3 consists of 15 residues. Deletions cut 3 bases from V and 4 bases from J, with 15 bases between. Germline V lookup: CDR1 LGHNA, CDR2 YSLEER. TCRdb independently ran MiXCR on the RT-PCR reads; one entry per CDR3 protein. The sample shows some 200,000 distinct CDR3 sequences, roughly 40% of them seen only once. The data originate from a study of patients and donors after allogeneic stem cell transplantation. The chain couples TRBV4-3 to TRBJ2-5; D is perhaps TRBD1 (6 bases). This TCR was sampled from a human donor who was either an allogeneic HSCT recipient or a stem cell or donor lymphocyte infusion donor (not recorded which). It is not recorded whose cells these are; they may come from a transplant donor. The sample was blood, either unsorted or a sorted T cell fraction (not recorded which). CDR3 DNA: TGCGCCAGCAGCCAGGGGGCCGCTCAAGGAGAGACCCAGTACTTC. As protein: CASSQGAAQGETQYF.